This TCR beta chain appears in the sequencing data of a study of blood T cell repertoires in COVID-19. Overall study context: In each case, the material was cDNA or gDNA derived from T cells, B-cell-depleted T cells, or PBMCs.

This CDR3 is 13 amino acids long. Trimming stripped 5 bases from V and 8 bases from J, with 14 bases between. Germline CDR1 KGHSH, CDR2 LQKENI. Source study methods: From reference gene primer amplification, estimates of nucleated cell counts were derived. The repertoire was sequenced with immunoSEQ multiplex PCR; TCRdb's copy has only in-frame clones and lacks some. Clone size and V and J calls were adopted from that table, with D and trimming inferred from the DNA. The data show roughly 200,000 clones, over 70% seen once. The V gene is TRBV18, the J gene TRBJ2-3; tentative D call: TRBD2 (6 bases). The source of this sequence is a man between 35 and 55 years old with acute or convalescent COVID-19. Sequencing was performed on peripheral blood. This CDR3 is CASSETEGGTQYF. The CDR3 nucleotides read TGTGCCAGCTCAGAAACAGAGGGAGGTACGCAGTATTTT.